This T cell receptor beta chain was retrieved from a study of shared clonotypes between healthy human individuals. Study-level results: Naive subsets generally had larger estimated richness than memory subsets. With a few donors compared, around 5% of naive CD4 clonotypes were shared.

Measured with immunoSEQ multiplex PCR; TCRdb has only the in-frame clones, and not every one. The sample carries approximately 2,200,000 clones, roughly 91% recorded once. Naive CD8 isolation took CD45RO-negative cells positively selected for CCR7 and excluded terminally differentiated effector memory CD45RA+ cells. Those who donated were healthy HIV-negative adults, with no recent acute infections or vaccinations reported. Germline V gene sequence: CDR1 MNHEY, CDR2 SMNVEV (reference sequence). Deletions cut 3 bases from V and 1 base from J, with 13 bases between. CDR3 length: 17 residues. As for this clone: The antigen is undetermined.

The sequence came from a man between 18 and 35 years old in good health. Some clones in this sample may be carry-over from other donors' samples. The chain combines TRBV27 with TRBJ2-6; a weak D match, TRBD1 (6 bases). The source material was naive CD8+ T cells from PBMCs. CDR3 loop: CASSFLFRGSGANVLTF. The CDR3, as DNA: TGTGCCAGCAGTTTCCTATTCAGGGGATCTGGGGCCAACGTCCTGACTTTC.